A selection of T cell receptor beta chains follows, all from one sample in a study of Graves' ophthalmopathy and Graves' hyperthyroidism. MiXCR, applied by TCRdb to the multiplex PCR reads, yields one record per CDR3 protein. The data show fewer than 650,000 distinct CDR3 sequences, about a fifth seen once. Sequenced input: peripheral blood. The receptors come from a woman aged 18-35 years with stable Graves' hyperthyroidism. Some clones in this sample may be carry-over from other donors' samples. CDR3s include the opening cysteine and the closing phenylalanine or tryptophan. D genes are given only for firm matches. Only part of the rows carry a size: once, few, many, or a class if the clone is expanded.

>NA|many|13|TRBJ1-1|TRBV19
CATVRVGDTEAFF
TGTGCCACAGTGCGAGTAGGGGACACTGAAGCTTTCTTT
>NA|many|14|TRBJ1-1|TRBV27
CASSLGRSAMEAFF
TGTGCCAGCAGTTTGGGGCGGTCCGCAATGGAAGCTTTCTTT
>TRBD1|NA|13|TRBJ1-2|TRBV29-1
CSVGMTGYYGYTF
TGCAGCGTTGGAATGACAGGGTACTATGGCTACACCTTC
>NA|many|15|TRBJ2-7|TRBV28
CASSPTPSSSYEQYF
TGTGCCAGCAGTCCGACACCTTCGAGCTCCTACGAGCAGTACTTC
>NA|many|13|TRBJ1-5|TRBV12-3/TRBV12-4
CASSLIGGQPQHF
TGTGCCAGCAGTCTTATCGGAGGTCAGCCCCAGCATTTT
>NA|few|14|TRBJ2-5|TRBV2
CASSELTPQETQYF
TGTGCCAGCAGTGAACTAACTCCCCAAGAGACCCAGTACTTC
>NA|many|13|TRBJ1-1|TRBV29-1
CSVEGAVNTEAFF
TGCAGCGTTGAAGGAGCGGTGAACACTGAAGCTTTCTTT
>NA|NA|13|TRBJ1-2|TRBV6-1
CASTEGPNYGYTF
TGTGCCAGCACTGAGGGGCCTAACTATGGCTACACCTTC
>NA|many|14|TRBJ2-7|TRBV6-2/TRBV6-3
CASSYLGHSYEQYF
TGTGCCAGCAGTTACCTTGGCCACTCCTACGAGCAGTACTTC
>NA|NA|16|TRBJ1-5|TRBV28
CASSFPRQLTNQPQHF
TGTGCCAGCAGTTTCCCGAGACAGCTTACCAATCAGCCCCAGCATTTT
>NA|many|12|TRBJ2-7|TRBV20-1
CSARPQGWEQYF
TGCAGTGCTAGACCACAGGGTTGGGAGCAGTACTTC
>NA|NA|15|TRBJ2-5|TRBV5-1
CASSAAVFGQETQYF
TGCGCCAGCAGCGCGGCAGTCTTTGGCCAAGAGACCCAGTACTTC
>NA|NA|14|TRBJ2-7|TRBV5-1
CASSFLQNSYEQYF
TGCGCCAGCAGCTTCCTCCAGAATTCCTACGAGCAGTACTTC
>NA|NA|15|TRBJ1-1|TRBV2
CASRPRTRVGTEAFF
TGTGCCAGCAGGCCAAGGACTCGGGTAGGGACTGAAGCTTTCTTT
>NA|many|17|TRBJ2-2|TRBV11-2
CASSFPLGGSNTGELFF
TGTGCCAGCAGCTTTCCCCTCGGAGGCTCGAACACCGGGGAGCTGTTTTTT
>NA|many|18|TRBJ1-5|TRBV6-2/TRBV6-3
CASSILLLSVAGNQPQHF
TGTGCCAGCAGCATACTCCTTCTATCCGTGGCAGGCAATCAGCCCCAGCATTTT
>NA|few|14|TRBJ1-5|TRBV4-1
CASRPTEYNQPQHF
TGCGCCAGCAGGCCTACAGAGTACAATCAGCCCCAGCATTTT
>NA|many|14|TRBJ1-2|TRBV29-1
CSVEDMAVIYGYTF
TGCAGCGTTGAAGATATGGCAGTCATCTATGGCTACACCTTC
>TRBD1|few|14|TRBJ1-5|TRBV5-1
CASSIRQGDQPQHF
TGCGCCAGCAGCATTCGACAGGGGGATCAGCCCCAGCATTTT
>NA|NA|10|TRBJ1-2|TRBV27
CASSPPRNPF
TGTGCCAGCAGTCCTCCACGTAATCCATTC
>TRBD1|many|17|TRBJ2-4|TRBV10-3
CAISPGPGQGGKNIQYF
TGTGCCATCAGCCCGGGTCCGGGACAGGGCGGCAAAAACATTCAGTACTTC
>NA|many|15|TRBJ1-5|TRBV28
CASSLDTRNNQPQHF
TGTGCCAGCAGTTTAGACACCCGGAACAATCAGCCCCAGCATTTT
>NA|many|13|TRBJ2-3|TRBV11-2
CASSLEVGDTQYF
TGTGCCAGCAGCTTAGAAGTAGGAGATACGCAGTATTTT
>TRBD2|NA|13|TRBJ2-7|TRBV11-2
CASSSSGSPEQYF
TGTGCCAGCAGCTCTAGCGGGAGTCCCGAGCAGTACTTC
>NA|many|13|TRBJ1-1|TRBV29-1
CSVDGRGNTEAFF
TGCAGCGTTGATGGCAGGGGGAACACTGAAGCTTTCTTT
>TRBD1|few|15|TRBJ2-1|TRBV27
CASRLRDSGYNEQFF
TGTGCCAGCAGACTCCGGGACAGTGGGTACAATGAGCAGTTCTTC
>NA|NA|13|TRBJ1-2|TRBV12-3/TRBV12-4
CASTQQEGYGYTF
TGTGCCAGCACCCAACAGGAGGGCTATGGCTACACCTTC
>TRBD2|few|15|TRBJ2-2|TRBV2
CASSRTSGPTGELFF
TGTGCCAGCAGTCGGACTAGCGGGCCAACCGGGGAGCTGTTTTTT
>NA|few|12|TRBJ1-2|TRBV6-1
CASSTPTRGYTF
TGTGCCAGCAGTACCCCGACACGTGGCTACACCTTC
>NA|NA|16|TRBJ1-1|TRBV11-1
CASRHGVREENTEAFF
TGTGCCAGCAGACATGGGGTCCGGGAGGAGAACACTGAAGCTTTCTTT
>NA|NA|13|TRBJ1-2|TRBV6-2/TRBV6-3
CASTDPGGSGYTF
TGTGCCAGCACCGACCCCGGGGGTAGTGGCTACACCTTC